The entry below gives a single T cell receptor (beta chain) sequence along with its context. After re-calling the 5' RACE reads, TCRdb lists one entry per CDR3 protein, DNA absent. The sample spans roughly 150,000 distinct CDR3 sequences; the ten largest clones claim less than 2.5%. Germline values: CDR1 LGHNA, CDR2 YSLEER. There are 17 residues in the CDR3. This sample was taken from a study of monozygotic twins with inflammatory bowel disease. The source is a human donor with ulcerative colitis or Crohn's disease, or a healthy co-twin of an affected twin (not recorded which). The sequenced sample was blood. V usage is TRBV4-3 and J usage is TRBJ2-5; TCRdb picks TRBD1, but there is no DNA to check that call. The CDR3 loop is CASSRHVRRPEEETQYF.